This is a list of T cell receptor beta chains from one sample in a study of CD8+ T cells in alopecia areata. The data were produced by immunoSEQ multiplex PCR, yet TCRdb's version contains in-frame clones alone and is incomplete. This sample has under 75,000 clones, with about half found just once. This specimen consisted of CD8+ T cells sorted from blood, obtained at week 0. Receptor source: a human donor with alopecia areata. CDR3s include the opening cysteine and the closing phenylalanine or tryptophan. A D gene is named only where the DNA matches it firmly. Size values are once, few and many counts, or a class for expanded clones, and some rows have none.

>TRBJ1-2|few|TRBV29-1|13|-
TGCAGCGCTCCCCTGCCGCAGGGGAATGGCTACACCTTC
CSAPLPQGNGYTF
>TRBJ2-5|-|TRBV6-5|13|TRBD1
TGTGCCAGCAGCAACGACAGGGTTGTGACCCAGTACTTC
CASSNDRVVTQYF
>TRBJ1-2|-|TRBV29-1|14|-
TGCAGCGTTGTGGGCAGCCCGGGGGACTATGGCTACACCTTC
CSVVGSPGDYGYTF
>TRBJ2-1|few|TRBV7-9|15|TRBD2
TGTGCCAGCAGGGGCGGACTAGCGCCCGACAATGAGCAGTTCTTC
CASRGGLAPDNEQFF
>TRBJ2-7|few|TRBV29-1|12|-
TGCAGCGCCCTCTTCGGGGTGCGGGAGCAGTACTTC
CSALFGVREQYF
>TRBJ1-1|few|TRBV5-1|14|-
TGCGCCAGCAGCTTCGGCAGCTACGGCACTGAAGCTTTCTTT
CASSFGSYGTEAFF
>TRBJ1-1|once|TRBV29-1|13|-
TGCAGCGTCTGGGGACACTTGAACACTGAAGCTTTCTTT
CSVWGHLNTEAFF
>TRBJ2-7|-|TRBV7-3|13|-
TGTGCCAGCAGCTTAACGTTGGGAGACGAGCAGTACTTC
CASSLTLGDEQYF
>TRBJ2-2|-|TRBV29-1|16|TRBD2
TGCAGCGCCAGAGGGGTTAGCGGGAGGAACACCGGGGAGCTGTTTTTT
CSARGVSGRNTGELFF
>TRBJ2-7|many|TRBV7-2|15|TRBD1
TGTGCCAGCAGTTTCCCCGGACAGGGCCTCTACGAGCAGTACTTC
CASSFPGQGLYEQYF
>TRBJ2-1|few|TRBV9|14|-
TGTGCCAGCAGCGTAGGTTACGGCCACAATGAGCAGTTCTTC
CASSVGYGHNEQFF
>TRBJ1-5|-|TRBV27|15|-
TGTGCCAGCGCAGCCGGGATAGAGAGCAATCAGCCCCAGCATTTT
CASAAGIESNQPQHF
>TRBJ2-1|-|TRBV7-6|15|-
TGTGCCAGCAGCAACCAGGGGTCCGCCTACAATGAGCAGTTCTTC
CASSNQGSAYNEQFF
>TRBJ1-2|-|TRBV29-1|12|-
TGCAGCGTTCTGGACAATAACTATGGCTACACCTTC
CSVLDNNYGYTF
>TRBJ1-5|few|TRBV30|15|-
TGTGCCTGGAGTCTCCCCGGGGGTAGCAATCAGCCCCAGCATTTT
CAWSLPGGSNQPQHF
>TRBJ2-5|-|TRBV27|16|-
TGTGCCAGCAGTGCCTATCCTGACAGTATCCAAGAGACCCAGTACTTC
CASSAYPDSIQETQYF
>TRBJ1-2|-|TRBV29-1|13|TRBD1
TGCAGCGTTGATACAGGGGGTCCCTCAGGCTACACCTTC
CSVDTGGPSGYTF
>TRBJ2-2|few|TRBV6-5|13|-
TGTGCCAGCAGTTACTCGATGGCCGGGGAGCTGTTTTTT
CASSYSMAGELFF
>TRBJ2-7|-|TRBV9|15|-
TGTGCCAGCAGCGTAGCAGGGAAAGGATCCTACGAGCAGTACTTC
CASSVAGKGSYEQYF
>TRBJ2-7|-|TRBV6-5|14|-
TGTGCCAGCAGTTACCAGGGCAGATCCTACGAGCAGTACTTC
CASSYQGRSYEQYF
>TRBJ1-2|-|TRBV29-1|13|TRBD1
TGCAGCGCCGGCGGGGACAGAGACTATGGCTACACCTTC
CSAGGDRDYGYTF
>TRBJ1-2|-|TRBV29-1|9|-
TGCAGCGACAGCGGTGGCTACACCTTC
CSDSGGYTF
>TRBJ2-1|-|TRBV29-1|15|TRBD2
TGCAGCGTCAATAGCGGGAGAACCCCCTACAATGAGCAGTTCTTC
CSVNSGRTPYNEQFF
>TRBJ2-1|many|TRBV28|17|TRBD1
TGTGCCAGCAGTCTGACCGGTCCCGGGACAGGGGGCGACTCTCGGTTCTTC
CASSLTGPGTGGDSRFF
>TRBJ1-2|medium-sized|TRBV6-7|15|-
TGTGCCAGCAGTTACCCTCTCGCCCGGGAGCCCGGGTACACCTTC
CASSYPLAREPGYTF
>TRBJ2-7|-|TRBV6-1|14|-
TGTGCCAGCAGTGAGGGGGCGGGAGACTACGAGCAGTACTTC
CASSEGAGDYEQYF
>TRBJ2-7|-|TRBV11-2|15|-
TGTGCCAGCAGCTTAGGTTACTCCAGCTCCTACGAGCAGTACTTC
CASSLGYSSSYEQYF
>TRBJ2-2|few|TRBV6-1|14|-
TGTGCCAGCAGTGCTAGTAGCTCACCCGGGGAGCTGTTTTTT
CASSASSSPGELFF
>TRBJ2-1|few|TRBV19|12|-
TGTGCCAGTAGTTACCTAGCGAATGAGCAGTTCTTC
CASSYLANEQFF
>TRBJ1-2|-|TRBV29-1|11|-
TGCAGCGTTGAATCAGGGGATGGCTACACCTTC
CSVESGDGYTF
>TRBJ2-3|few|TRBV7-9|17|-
TGTGCCAGCAGCTTAGCCGGGGTACTTCGGATCACAGATACGCAGTATTTT
CASSLAGVLRITDTQYF